One sample yielded the 2 T cell receptor beta chains listed below, sequenced in a study of cytomegalovirus exposure and HLA in healthy donors. Assay used: immunoSEQ multiplex PCR; TCRdb lists only in-frame clones, some missing. The sample records tens of thousands of clones, approximately 97% being singletons. The sequenced material came from PBMCs. The receptors derive from a man between 18 and 29 years old in good health and CMV-seronegative.

V is TRBV11-3 and J is TRBJ1-1; TRBD1 aligns across 8 bases. Germline V lookup: CDR1 SGHNT, CDR2 YENEEA. V shed 5 bases and J 1 base; nucleotides not matched to a gene: 18. The CDR3 is 19 amino acids. DNA for the CDR3: TGTGCCAGCAGCCCTCGGGGGGCAAAGACAGGGGCCAGGAACACTGAAGCTTTCTTT. Translating it yields CASSPRGAKTGARNTEAFF.

This sequence joins TRBV7-3 and TRBJ2-1, with 13 bases fitting TRBD2. J lost 6 bases, V lost 4 bases, and 6 bases had no gene match. Germline V gene data show CDR1 as SGHTA and CDR2 as FQGTGA. The CDR3 sequence is 16 residues long. CDR3: CASSSGLAGISNEQFF. Here the CDR3 DNA reads TGTGCCAGCAGCTCGGGACTAGCGGGAATCTCCAATGAGCAGTTCTTC.